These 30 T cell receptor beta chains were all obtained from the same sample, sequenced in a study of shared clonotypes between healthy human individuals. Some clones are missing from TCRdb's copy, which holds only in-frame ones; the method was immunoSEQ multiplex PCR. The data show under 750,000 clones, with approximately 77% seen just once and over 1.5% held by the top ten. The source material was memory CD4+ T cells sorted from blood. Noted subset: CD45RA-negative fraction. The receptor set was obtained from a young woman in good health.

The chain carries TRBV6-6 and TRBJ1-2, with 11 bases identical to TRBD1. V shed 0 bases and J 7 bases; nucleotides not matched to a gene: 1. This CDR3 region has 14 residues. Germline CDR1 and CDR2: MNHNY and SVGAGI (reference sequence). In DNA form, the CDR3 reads TGTGCCAGCAGTTACTCGGACAGGGGGCCTGGCTACACCTTC. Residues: CASSYSDRGPGYTF.

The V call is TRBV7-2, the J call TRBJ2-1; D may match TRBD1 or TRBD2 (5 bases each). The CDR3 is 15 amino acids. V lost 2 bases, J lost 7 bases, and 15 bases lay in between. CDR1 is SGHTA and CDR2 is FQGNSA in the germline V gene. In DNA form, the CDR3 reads TGTGCCAGCAGCTTATATTTTGGGGGAAGTAATGAGCAGTTCTTC. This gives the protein CASSLYFGGSNEQFF. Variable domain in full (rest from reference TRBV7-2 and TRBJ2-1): GAGVSQSPSNKVTEKGKDVELRCDPISGHTALYWYRQSLGQGLEFLIYFQGNSAPDKSGLPSDRFSAERTGGSVSTLTIQRTQQEDSAVYLCASSLYFGGSNEQFFGPGTRLTVL.

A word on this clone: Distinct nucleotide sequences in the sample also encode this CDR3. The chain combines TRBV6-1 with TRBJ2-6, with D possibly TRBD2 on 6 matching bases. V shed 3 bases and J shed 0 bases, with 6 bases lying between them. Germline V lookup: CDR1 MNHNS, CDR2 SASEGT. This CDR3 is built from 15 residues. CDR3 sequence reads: CASSEGGSGANVLTF. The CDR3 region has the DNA TGTGCCAGCAGTGAGGGGGGCTCTGGGGCCAACGTCCTGACTTTC.

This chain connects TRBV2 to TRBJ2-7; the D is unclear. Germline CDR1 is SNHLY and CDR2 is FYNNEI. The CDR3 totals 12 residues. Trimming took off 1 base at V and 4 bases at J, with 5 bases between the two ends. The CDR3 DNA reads TGTGCCAGCAGTGAAGAGAAATACGAGCAGTACTTC. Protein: CASSEEKYEQYF.

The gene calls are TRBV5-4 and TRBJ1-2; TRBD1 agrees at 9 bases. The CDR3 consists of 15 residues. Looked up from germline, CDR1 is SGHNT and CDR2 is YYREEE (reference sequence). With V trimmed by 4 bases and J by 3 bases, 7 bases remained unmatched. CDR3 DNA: TGTGCCAGCAGCCGCAACAGGGGGCTTGACTATGGCTACACCTTC. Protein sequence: CASSRNRGLDYGYTF.

This CDR3 reads CSRRLNYEQFF. The CDR3 coding sequence is TGCAGTCGGAGACTAAACTATGAGCAGTTCTTC. The rearrangement links TRBV20-1 to TRBJ2-1, with a weak D call TRBD2 (5 bases). V was trimmed by 8 bases and J by 8 bases, leaving 13 bases between them. This CDR3 is built from 11 residues. The V gene's germline CDR1 is DFQATT and CDR2 SNEGSKA (reference sequence).

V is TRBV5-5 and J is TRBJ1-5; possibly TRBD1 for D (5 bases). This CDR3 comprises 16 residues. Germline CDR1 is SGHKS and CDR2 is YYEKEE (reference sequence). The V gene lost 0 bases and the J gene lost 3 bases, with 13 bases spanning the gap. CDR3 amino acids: CASSLVGTLSNQPQHF. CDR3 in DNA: TGTGCCAGCAGCTTGGTGGGGACTCTATCCAATCAGCCCCAGCATTTT.

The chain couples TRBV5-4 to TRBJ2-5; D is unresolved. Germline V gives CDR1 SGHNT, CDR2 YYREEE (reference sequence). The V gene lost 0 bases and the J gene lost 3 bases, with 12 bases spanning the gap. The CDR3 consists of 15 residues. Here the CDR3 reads CASSLAAPVKETQYF. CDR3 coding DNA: TGTGCCAGCAGCTTGGCCGCGCCCGTTAAAGAGACCCAGTACTTC. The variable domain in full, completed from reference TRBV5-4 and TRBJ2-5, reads ETGVTQSPTHLIKTRGQQVTLRCSSQSGHNTVSWYQQALGQGPQFIFQYYREEENGRGNFPPRFSGLQFPNYSSELNVNALELDDSALYLCASSLAAPVKETQYFGPGTRLLVL.

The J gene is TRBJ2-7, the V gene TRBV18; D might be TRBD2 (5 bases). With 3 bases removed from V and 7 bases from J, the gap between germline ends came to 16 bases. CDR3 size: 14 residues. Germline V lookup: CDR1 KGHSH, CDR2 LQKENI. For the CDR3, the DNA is TGTGCCAGCTCACCCCCCCCGGGGTCGGGTGAGCAGTACTTC. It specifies CASSPPPGSGEQYF.

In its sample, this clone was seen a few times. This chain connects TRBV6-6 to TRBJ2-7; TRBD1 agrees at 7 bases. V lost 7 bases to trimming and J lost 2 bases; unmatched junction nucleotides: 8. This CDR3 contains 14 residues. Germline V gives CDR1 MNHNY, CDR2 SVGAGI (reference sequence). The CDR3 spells CASNLQGSPYEQYF. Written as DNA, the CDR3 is TGTGCCAGCAATTTACAGGGGTCACCCTACGAGCAGTACTTC.

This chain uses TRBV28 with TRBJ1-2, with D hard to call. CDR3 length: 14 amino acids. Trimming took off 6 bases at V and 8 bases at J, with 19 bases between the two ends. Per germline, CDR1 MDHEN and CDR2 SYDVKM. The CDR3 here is CASSLKLGRRGYTF. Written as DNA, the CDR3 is TGTGCCAGCAGCCTTAAATTGGGGAGGAGGGGCTACACCTTC.

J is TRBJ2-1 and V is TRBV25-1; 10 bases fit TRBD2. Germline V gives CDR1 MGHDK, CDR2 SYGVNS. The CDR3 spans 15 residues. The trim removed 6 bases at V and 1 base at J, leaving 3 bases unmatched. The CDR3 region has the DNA TGTGCCAGCAGCCCAGCGGGAGGGTCCTACAATGAGCAGTTCTTC. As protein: CASSPAGGSYNEQFF.

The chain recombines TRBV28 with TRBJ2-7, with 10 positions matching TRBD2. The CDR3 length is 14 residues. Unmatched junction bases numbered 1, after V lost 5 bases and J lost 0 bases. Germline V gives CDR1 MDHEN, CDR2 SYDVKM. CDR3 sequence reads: CASSRLAGSYEQYF. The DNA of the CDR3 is TGTGCCAGCAGTCGACTAGCGGGCTCCTACGAGCAGTACTTC.

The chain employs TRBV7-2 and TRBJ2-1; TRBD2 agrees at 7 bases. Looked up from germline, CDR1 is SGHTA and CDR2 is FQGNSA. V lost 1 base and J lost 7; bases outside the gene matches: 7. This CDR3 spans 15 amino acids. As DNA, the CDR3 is TGTGCCAGCAGCTTAGTGGCCCTAGCGGCAAATGAGCAGTTCTTC. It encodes CASSLVALAANEQFF.

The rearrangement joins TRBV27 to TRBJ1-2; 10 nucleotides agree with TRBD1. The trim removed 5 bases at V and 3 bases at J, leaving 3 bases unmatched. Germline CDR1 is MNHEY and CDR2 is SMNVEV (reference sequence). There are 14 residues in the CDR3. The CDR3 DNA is TGTGCCAGCAGTAGGACAGGGGGAGACTATGGCTACACCTTC. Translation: CASSRTGGDYGYTF.

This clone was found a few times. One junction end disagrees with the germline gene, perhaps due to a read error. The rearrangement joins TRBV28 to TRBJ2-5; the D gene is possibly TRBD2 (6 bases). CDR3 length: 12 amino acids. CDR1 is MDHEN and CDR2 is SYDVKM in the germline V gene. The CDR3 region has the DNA TGTGCCAGCAGTTTTGTCGGGACGGGACTTCACTTC. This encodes CASSFVGTGLHF. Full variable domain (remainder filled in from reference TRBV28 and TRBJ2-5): DVKVTQSSRYLVKRTGEKVFLECVQDMDHENMFWYRQDPGLGLRLIYFSYDVKMKEKGDIPEGYSVSREKKERFSLILESASTNQTSMYLCASSFVGTGLHFGPGTRLLVL.

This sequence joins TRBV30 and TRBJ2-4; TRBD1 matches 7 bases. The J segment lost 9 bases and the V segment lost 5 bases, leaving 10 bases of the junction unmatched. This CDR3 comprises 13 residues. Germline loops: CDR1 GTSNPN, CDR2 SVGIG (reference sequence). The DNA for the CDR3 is TGTGCCTGGCGCGGTGGTGGACAGGCCATTCAGTACTTC. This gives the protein CAWRGGGQAIQYF. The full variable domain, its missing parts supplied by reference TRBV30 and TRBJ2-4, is SQTIHQWPATLVQPVGSPLSLECTVEGTSNPNLYWYRQAAGRGLQLLFYSVGIGQISSEVPQNLSASRPQDRQFILSSKKLLLSDSGFYLCAWRGGGQAIQYFGAGTRLSVL.

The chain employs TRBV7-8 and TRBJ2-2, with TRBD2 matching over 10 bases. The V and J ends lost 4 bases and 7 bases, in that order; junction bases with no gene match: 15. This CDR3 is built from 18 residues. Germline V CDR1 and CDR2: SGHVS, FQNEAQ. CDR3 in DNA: TGTGCCAGCAGCTGGGGGGCGTCTAGCGGGAGTGTTCGCGGGGAGCTGTTTTTT. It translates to CASSWGASSGSVRGELFF.

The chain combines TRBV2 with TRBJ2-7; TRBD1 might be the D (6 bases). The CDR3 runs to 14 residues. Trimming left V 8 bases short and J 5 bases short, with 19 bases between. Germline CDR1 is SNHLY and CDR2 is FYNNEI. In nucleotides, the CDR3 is TGTGCCAGCTCGGCCCAAGGTGGGGGCCACGAGCAGTACTTC. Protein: CASSAQGGGHEQYF.

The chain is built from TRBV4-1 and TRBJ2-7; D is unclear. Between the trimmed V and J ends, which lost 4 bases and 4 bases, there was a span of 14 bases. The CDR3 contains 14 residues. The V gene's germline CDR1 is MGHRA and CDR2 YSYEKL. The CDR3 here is CASSRPGPEYEQYF. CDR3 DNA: TGCGCCAGCAGCCGACCGGGCCCCGAGTACGAGCAGTACTTC.

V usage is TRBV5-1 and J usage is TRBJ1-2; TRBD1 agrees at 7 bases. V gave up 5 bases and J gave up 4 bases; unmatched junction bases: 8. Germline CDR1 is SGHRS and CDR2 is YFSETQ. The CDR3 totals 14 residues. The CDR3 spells CASRDGQVGYGYTF. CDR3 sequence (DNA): TGCGCCAGCAGAGACGGACAGGTTGGCTATGGCTACACCTTC.

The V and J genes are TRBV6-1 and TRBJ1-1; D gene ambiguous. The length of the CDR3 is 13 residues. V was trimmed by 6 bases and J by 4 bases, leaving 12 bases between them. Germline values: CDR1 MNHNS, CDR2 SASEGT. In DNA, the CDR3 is TGTGCCAGCAGCTCACAGTGGATCACTGAAGCTTTCTTT. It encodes CASSSQWITEAFF.

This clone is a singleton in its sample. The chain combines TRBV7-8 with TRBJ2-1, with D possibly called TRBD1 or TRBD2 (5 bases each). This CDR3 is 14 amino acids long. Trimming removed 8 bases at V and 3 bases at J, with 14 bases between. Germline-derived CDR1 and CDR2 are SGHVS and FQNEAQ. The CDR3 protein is CASGRGPIYNEQFF. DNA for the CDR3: TGTGCCAGCGGTCGGGGCCCAATCTACAATGAGCAGTTCTTC.

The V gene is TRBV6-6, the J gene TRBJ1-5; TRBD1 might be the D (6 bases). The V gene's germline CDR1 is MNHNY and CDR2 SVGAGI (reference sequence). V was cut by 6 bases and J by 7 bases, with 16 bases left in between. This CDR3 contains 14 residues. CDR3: CASRTGAEEQPQHF. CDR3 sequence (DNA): TGTGCCAGCAGGACAGGAGCCGAGGAACAGCCCCAGCATTTT.

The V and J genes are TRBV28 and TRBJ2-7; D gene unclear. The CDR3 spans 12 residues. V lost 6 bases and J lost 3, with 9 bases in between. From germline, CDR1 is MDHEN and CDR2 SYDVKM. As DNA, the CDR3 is TGTGCCAGCAGGGCGAATGGCTACGAGCAGTACTTC. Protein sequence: CASRANGYEQYF.

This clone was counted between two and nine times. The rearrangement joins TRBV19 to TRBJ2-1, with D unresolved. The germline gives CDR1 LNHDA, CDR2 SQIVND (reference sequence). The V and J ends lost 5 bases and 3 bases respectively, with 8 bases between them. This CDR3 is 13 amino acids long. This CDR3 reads CASSGYSYNEQFF. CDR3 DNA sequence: TGTGCCAGTAGTGGCTACAGCTACAATGAGCAGTTCTTC. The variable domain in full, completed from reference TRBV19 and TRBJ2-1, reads DGGITQSPKYLFRKEGQNVTLSCEQNLNHDAMYWYRQDPGQGLRLIYYSQIVNDFQKGDIAEGYSVSREKKESFPLTVTSAQKNPTAFYLCASSGYSYNEQFFGPGTRLTVL.

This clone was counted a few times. The CDR3 spells CASSSGRLSGNTIYF. CDR3 nucleotides: TGTGCCAGCAGCTCTGGGAGACTCTCTGGAAACACCATATATTTT. V and J are TRBV5-8 and TRBJ1-3; D is ambiguous. The germline gives CDR1 SGHTS, CDR2 YDEGEE. Between the trimmed V and J ends, which lost 3 bases and 0 bases, there was a span of 10 bases. The CDR3 spans 15 residues.

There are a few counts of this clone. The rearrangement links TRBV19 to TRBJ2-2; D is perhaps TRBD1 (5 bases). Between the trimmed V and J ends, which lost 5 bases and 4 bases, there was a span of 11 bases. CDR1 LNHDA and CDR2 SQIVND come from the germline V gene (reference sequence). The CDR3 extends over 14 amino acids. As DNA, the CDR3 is TGTGCCAGTAGTGGGGCAATATTCACCGGGGAGCTGTTTTTT. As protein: CASSGAIFTGELFF.

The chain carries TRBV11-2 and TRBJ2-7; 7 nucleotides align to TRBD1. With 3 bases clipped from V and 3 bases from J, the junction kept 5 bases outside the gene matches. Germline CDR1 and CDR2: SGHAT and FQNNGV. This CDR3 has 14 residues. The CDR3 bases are TGTGCCAGCAGCTTCCGGGACAGCTTCTACGAGCAGTACTTC. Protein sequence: CASSFRDSFYEQYF.

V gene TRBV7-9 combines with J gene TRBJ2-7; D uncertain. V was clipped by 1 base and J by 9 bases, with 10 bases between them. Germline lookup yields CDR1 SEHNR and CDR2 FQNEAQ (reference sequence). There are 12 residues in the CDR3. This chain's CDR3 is CASSLDPRPQYF. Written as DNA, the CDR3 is TGTGCCAGCAGCTTAGACCCGCGTCCGCAGTACTTC.